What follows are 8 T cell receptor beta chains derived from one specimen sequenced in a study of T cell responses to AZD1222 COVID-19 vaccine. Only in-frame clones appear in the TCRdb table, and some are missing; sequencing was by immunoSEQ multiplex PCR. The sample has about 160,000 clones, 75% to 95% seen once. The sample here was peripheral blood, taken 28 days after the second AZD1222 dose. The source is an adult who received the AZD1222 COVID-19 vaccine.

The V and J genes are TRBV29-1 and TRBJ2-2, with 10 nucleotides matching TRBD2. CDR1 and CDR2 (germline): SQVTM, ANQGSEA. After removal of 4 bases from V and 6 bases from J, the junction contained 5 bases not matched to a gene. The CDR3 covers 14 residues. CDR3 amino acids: CSVALAGAAGELFF. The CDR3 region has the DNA TGCAGCGTTGCGCTAGCGGGAGCTGCCGGGGAGCTGTTTTTT.

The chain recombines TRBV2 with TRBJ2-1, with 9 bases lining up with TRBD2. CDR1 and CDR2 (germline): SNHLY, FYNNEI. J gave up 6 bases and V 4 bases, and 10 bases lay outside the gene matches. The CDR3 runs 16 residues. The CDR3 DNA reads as TGTGCCAGCAGTGTCGAGGTTGGGACTAGCTCCAATGAGCAGTTCTTC. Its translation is CASSVEVGTSSNEQFF.

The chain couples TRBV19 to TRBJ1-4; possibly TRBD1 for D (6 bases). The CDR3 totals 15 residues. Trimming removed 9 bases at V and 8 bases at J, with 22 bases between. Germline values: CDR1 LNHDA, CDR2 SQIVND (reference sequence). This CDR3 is CASRRFGGQGEKLFF. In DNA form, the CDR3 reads TGTGCCAGCCGACGATTTGGGGGCCAGGGGGAAAAACTGTTTTTT.

The CDR3 region has the DNA TGTGCCAGCTCCAACTACGAATCTGGGGCCAACGTCCTGACTTTC. It yields the protein CASSNYESGANVLTF. V is TRBV18 and J is TRBJ2-6; D gene unclear. V gave up 6 bases and J gave up 1 base, with 10 bases separating them. Germline assignment: CDR1 KGHSH and CDR2 LQKENI. The CDR3 spans 15 residues.

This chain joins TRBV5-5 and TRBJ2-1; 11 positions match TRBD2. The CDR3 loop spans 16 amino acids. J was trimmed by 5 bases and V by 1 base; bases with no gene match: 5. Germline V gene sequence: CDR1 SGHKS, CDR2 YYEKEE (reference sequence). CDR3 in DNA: TGTGCCAGCAGCTTGAAGTCGACTAGCGGGGACAATGAGCAGTTCTTC. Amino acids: CASSLKSTSGDNEQFF.

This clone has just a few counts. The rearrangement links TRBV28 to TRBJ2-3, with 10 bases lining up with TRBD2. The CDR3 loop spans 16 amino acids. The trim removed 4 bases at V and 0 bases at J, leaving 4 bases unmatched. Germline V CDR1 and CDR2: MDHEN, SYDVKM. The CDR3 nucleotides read TGTGCCAGCAGTTCCGGACTAGCGGTTAGCACAGATACGCAGTATTTT. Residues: CASSSGLAVSTDTQYF.

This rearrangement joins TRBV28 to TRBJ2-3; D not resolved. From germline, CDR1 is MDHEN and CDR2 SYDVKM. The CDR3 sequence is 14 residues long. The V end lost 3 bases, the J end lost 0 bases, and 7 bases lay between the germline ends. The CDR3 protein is CASSFIGSTDTQYF. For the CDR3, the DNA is TGTGCCAGCAGTTTTATCGGGAGCACAGATACGCAGTATTTT. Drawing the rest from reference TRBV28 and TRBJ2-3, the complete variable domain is DVKVTQSSRYLVKRTGEKVFLECVQDMDHENMFWYRQDPGLGLRLIYFSYDVKMKEKGDIPEGYSVSREKKERFSLILESASTNQTSMYLCASSFIGSTDTQYFGPGTRLTVL.

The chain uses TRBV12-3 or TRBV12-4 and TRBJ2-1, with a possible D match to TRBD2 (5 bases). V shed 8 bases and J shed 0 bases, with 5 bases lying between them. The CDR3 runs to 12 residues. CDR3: CASGSSYNEQFF. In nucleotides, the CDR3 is TGTGCCAGCGGGAGCTCCTACAATGAGCAGTTCTTC.